This T cell receptor beta chain was obtained from a study of early T cells in non-severe SARS-CoV-2 infection. Study-wide background: Unsorted whole-blood RNA was sequenced in bulk, leaving chains unpaired.

Individual cDNA molecules were tagged with unique molecular identifiers. TCRdb independently ran MiXCR on the 5' RACE reads; one entry per CDR3 protein. This table has around 52,000 distinct CDR3 sequences, around 13% appearing once. Of note for this clonotype: The antigen is not known.

Findings and limits, study-wide: Private and CD4 specificities were missed by VDJdb matching, skewed to anti-spike CD8.

This CDR3 has 17 amino acids. Germline lookup yields CDR1 MDHEN and CDR2 SYDVKM. With V trimmed by 6 bases and J by 8 bases, 16 bases remained unmatched. The receptor was derived from an adult who was a healthcare worker with PCR-confirmed SARS-CoV-2 infection or an uninfected control (not recorded which). Sequencing was carried out using whole blood. This chain uses TRBV28 with TRBJ2-2; 9 nucleotides line up with TRBD2. The chain's CDR3 is CASSTLAGLAFVGELFF. The CDR3 nucleotides are TGTGCCAGCAGCACACTAGCCGGACTAGCGTTCGTAGGGGAGCTGTTTTTT.